This T cell receptor (beta chain) stems from a study of T cell repertoires in cytomegalovirus infection. Overall study: CMV infection plus the matching HLA type was flagged by public TCR beta signatures. Study-wide results and limits: HLA-C-restricted CMV clonotypes gave the most frequent clonotype in two of eight donors.

In the case of this clonotype: Its specificity is not known.

Germline-derived CDR1 and CDR2 are KGHDR and SFDVKD. V was shortened by 3 bases and J by 6 bases, with 13 bases between the two germline ends. The CDR3 length is 15 residues. TCRdb itself ran the reads through MiXCR, one entry per CDR3 protein. The table records about a million distinct CDR3 sequences, about a third of them present only once. The V and J genes are TRBV24-1 and TRBJ2-2; possible D gene TRBD1, 6 bases. The source of this sequence is a human donor in good health (CMV status not recorded). Some clones in this sample may be carry-over from other donors' samples. The sample in question was cultured CD8+ T cells from PBMCs, obtained from culture after CMV antigen stimulation. The CDR3 is CATSDLYYRAGELFF. Written as DNA, the CDR3 is TGTGCCACCAGTGATCTATATTACAGGGCCGGGGAGCTGTTTTTT.